The clone carrying this T cell receptor beta chain came up a few times. MiXCR was run by TCRdb on the 5' RACE reads, yielding one entry per CDR3 protein. The sample gives some 900,000 distinct CDR3 sequences, more than 9% of which show up once; under 2% is in the top ten. The sample belongs to a study of identical twins. The CDR3 contains 13 residues. V lost 6 bases and J lost 1, with 9 bases in between. CDR1 and CDR2 from the germline V gene are DFQATT and SNEGSKA (reference sequence). These same records also appear under a second study, on yellow fever vaccine responses in identical twins.

Sequenced input: PBMCs. The V call is TRBV20-1, the J call TRBJ2-2; D is unclear. The receptor was derived from a young woman in good health. The DNA for the CDR3 is TGCAGTGCGCCGAGAAGGAACACCGGGGAGCTGTTTTTT. It encodes CSAPRRNTGELFF.